The clone carrying this T cell receptor (beta chain) was recorded a few times. Uncontrolled infection, other autoimmune disease, pregnancy or lactation excluded patients. PBMCs were obtained from 9.5 to 10 ml fresh peripheral blood. This entry is derived from a study of T cells in Graves' hyperthyroidism and ophthalmopathy. CDR1 is DFQATT and CDR2 is SNEGSKA in the germline V gene (reference sequence). This CDR3 has 18 amino acids. Trimming took 6 bases from V and 7 from J; bases not matched to a gene: 21. Amplification targeted TCR beta CDR3 regions from RNA transcripts. In the first-round RT-PCR of the TCR CDR3, the HTBI primer set was used. Each CDR3 protein is one row after TCRdb ran MiXCR on the multiplex PCR reads. The sample shows fewer than 550,000 distinct CDR3 sequences, 15% to 17% of them seen only once.

Sequencing was done on a sample of blood. The sequence was collected from a woman under 30 with Graves' hyperthyroidism. V usage is TRBV20-1 and J usage is TRBJ2-3; TRBD1 agrees at 11 bases. The CDR3 protein is CSANIPLYRTGGANTQYF. The CDR3 coding sequence is TGCAGTGCAAATATCCCGTTATACCGGACAGGGGGCGCGAATACGCAGTATTTT.